This T cell receptor (beta chain) came from a study of neurological immune-mediated disorders. The CDR3 consists of 15 residues. V was clipped by 4 bases and J by 2 bases; unmatched bases: 5. Germline V lookup: CDR1 KGHDR, CDR2 SFDVKD. TCRdb used MiXCR to reprocess the 5' RACE reads, holding one entry per CDR3 protein. Here the sample spans about 19,000 distinct CDR3 sequences, about 7.5% being singletons. This clonotype was detected many times. This clonotype was obtained from a woman aged 30 to 39 with HTLV-1-associated myelopathy (HAM/TSP). Sequenced material: CD8+ T cells from blood. J is TRBJ2-7 and V is TRBV24-1, with 9 bases fitting TRBD1. CDR3 sequence (DNA): TGTGCCACCAGTGACTTCACAGGGGGCCCCTACGAGCAGTACTTC. Its translation: CATSDFTGGPYEQYF.